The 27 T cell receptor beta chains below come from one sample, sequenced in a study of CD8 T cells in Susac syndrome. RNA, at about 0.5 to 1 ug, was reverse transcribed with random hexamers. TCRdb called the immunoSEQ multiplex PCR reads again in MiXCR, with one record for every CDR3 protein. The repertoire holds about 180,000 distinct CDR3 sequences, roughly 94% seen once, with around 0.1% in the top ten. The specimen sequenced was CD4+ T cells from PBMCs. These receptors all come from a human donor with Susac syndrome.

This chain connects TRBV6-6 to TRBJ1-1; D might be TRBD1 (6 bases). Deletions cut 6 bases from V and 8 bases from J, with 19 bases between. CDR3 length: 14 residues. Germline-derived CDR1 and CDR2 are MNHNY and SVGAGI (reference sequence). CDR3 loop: CASRQKTGTPEAFF. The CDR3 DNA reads TGTGCCAGCAGACAAAAGACCGGGACACCCGAAGCTTTCTTT.

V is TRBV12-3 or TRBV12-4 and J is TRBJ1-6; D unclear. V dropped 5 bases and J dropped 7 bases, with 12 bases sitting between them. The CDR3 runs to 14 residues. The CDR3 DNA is TGTGCCAGCAGTCATATCCTTTCAAATTCACCCCTCCACTTT. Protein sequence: CASSHILSNSPLHF.

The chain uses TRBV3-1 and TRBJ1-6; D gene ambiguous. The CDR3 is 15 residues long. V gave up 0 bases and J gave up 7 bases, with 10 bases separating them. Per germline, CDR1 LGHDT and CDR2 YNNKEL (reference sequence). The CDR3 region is CASSQDRVGNSPLHF. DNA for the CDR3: TGTGCCAGCAGCCAAGATAGGGTGGGAAATTCACCCCTCCACTTT.

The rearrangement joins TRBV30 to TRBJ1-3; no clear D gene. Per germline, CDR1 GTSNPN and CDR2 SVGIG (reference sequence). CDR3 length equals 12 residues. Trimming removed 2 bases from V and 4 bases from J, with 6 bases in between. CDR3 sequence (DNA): TGTGCCTGGAGTTTGGGGGGAAACACCATATATTTT. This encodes CAWSLGGNTIYF.

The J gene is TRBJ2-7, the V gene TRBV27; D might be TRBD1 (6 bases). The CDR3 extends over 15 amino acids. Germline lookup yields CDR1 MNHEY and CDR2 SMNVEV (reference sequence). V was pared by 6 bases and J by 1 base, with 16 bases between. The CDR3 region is CASSTTGPISYEQYF. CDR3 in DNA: TGTGCCAGCAGCACGACAGGACCGATATCCTACGAGCAGTACTTC.

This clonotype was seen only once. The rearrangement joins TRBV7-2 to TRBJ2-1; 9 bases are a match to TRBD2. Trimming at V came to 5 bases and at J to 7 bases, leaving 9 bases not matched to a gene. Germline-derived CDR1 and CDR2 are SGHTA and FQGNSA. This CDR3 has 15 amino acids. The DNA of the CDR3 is TGTGCCAGCAGCATTAGCCCTAGCGGGACGAATGAGCAGTTCTTC. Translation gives CASSISPSGTNEQFF.

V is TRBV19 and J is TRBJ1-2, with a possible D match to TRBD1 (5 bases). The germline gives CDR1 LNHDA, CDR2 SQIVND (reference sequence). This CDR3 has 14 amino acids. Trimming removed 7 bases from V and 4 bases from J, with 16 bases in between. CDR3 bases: TGTGCCAGTAACGGGGCAGATCCTGTCTATGGCTACACCTTC. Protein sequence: CASNGADPVYGYTF. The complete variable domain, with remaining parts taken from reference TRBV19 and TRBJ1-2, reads DGGITQSPKYLFRKEGQNVTLSCEQNLNHDAMYWYRQDPGQGLRLIYYSQIVNDFQKGDIAEGYSVSREKKESFPLTVTSAQKNPTAFYLCASNGADPVYGYTFGSGTRLTVV.

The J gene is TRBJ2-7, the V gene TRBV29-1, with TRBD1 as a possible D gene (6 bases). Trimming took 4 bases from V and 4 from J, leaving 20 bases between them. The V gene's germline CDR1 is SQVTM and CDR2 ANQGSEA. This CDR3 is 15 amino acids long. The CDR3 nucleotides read TGCAGCGTTGGTTTTTGGGGGCAAAAGAATTACGAGCAGTACTTC. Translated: CSVGFWGQKNYEQYF.

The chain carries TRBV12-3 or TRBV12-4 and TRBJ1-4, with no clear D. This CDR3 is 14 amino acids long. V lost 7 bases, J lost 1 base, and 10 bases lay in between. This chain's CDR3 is CASKARLTNEKLFF. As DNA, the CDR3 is TGTGCCAGCAAGGCCAGACTAACTAATGAAAAACTGTTTTTT.

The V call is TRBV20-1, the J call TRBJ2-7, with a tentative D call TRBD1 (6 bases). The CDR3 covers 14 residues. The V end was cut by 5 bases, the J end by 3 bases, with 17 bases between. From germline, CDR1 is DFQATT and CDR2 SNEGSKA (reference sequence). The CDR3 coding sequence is TGCAGTGCTTGGACAGACCAAACATACTACGAGCAGTACTTC. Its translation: CSAWTDQTYYEQYF.

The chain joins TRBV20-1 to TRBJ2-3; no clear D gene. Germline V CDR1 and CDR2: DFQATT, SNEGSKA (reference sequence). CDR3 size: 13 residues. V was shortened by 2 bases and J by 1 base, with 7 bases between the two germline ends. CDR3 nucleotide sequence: TGCAGTGCTAGAAATATGCGCACAGATACGCAGTATTTT. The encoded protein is CSARNMRTDTQYF.

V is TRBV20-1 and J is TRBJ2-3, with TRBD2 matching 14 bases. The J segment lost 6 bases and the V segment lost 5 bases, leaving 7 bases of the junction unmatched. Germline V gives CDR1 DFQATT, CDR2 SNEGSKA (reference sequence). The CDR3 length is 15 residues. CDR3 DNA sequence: TGCAGTGCTCAGACTAGCGGGAGGGCCATGGATACGCAGTATTTT. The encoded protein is CSAQTSGRAMDTQYF.

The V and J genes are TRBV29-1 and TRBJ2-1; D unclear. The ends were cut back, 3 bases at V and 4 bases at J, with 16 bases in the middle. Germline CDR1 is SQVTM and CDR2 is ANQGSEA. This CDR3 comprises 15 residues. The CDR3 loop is CSVDSALQKYNEQFF. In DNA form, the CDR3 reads TGCAGCGTTGACTCTGCGCTGCAGAAATACAATGAGCAGTTCTTC.

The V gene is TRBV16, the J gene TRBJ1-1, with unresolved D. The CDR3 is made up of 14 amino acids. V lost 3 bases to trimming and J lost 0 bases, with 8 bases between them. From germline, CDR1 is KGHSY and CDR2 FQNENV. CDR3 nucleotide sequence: TGTGCCAGCAGCCATCAGGCGGTGAACACTGAAGCTTTCTTT. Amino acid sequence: CASSHQAVNTEAFF. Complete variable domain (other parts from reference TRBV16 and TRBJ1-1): GEEVAQTPKHLVRGEGQKAKLYCAPIKGHSYVFWYQQVLKNEFKFLISFQNENVFDETGMPKERFSAKCLPNSPCSLEIQATKLEDSAVYFCASSHQAVNTEAFFGQGTRLTVV.

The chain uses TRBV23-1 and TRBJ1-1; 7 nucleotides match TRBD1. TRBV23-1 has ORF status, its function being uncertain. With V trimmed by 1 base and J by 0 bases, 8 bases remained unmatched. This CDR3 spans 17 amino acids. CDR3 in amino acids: CASSQFDRVEMNTEAFF. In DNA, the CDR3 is TGCGCCAGCAGTCAATTCGACAGGGTGGAGATGAACACTGAAGCTTTCTTT.

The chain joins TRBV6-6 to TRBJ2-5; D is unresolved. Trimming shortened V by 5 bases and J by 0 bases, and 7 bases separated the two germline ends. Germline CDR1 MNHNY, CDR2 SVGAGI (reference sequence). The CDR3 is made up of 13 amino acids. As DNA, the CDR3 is TGTGCCAGCAGTACATCGTACCAAGAGACCCAGTACTTC. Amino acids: CASSTSYQETQYF.

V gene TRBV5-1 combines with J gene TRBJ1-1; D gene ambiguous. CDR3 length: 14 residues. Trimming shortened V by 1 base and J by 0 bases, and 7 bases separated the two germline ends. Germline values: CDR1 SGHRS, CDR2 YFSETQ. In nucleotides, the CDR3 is TGCGCCAGCAGCTTGAATCCTATGAACACTGAAGCTTTCTTT. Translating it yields CASSLNPMNTEAFF.

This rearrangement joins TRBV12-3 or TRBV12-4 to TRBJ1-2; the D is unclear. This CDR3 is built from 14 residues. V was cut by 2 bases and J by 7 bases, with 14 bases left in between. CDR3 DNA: TGTGCCAGCAGTTTAACGGCGGGCGGACTTGGCTACACCTTC. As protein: CASSLTAGGLGYTF.

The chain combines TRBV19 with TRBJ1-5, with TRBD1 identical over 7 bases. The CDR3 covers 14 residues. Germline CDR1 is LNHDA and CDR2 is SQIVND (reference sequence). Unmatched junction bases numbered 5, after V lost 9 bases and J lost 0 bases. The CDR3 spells CASMTGPSNQPQHF. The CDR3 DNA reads TGTGCCAGCATGACAGGGCCTAGCAATCAGCCCCAGCATTTT.

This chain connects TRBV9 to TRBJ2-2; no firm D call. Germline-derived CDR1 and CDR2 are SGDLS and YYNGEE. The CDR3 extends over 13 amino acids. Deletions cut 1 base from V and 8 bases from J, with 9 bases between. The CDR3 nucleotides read TGTGCCAGCAGCGTACTGGGCGCGGGGGAGCTGTTTTTT. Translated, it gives CASSVLGAGELFF.

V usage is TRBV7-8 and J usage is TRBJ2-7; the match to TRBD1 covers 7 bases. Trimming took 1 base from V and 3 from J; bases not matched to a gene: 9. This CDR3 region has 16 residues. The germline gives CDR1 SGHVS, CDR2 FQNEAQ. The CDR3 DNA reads TGTGCCAGCAGCTTAGAGGGGGCCGGGTTTTACTACGAGCAGTACTTC. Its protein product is CASSLEGAGFYYEQYF.

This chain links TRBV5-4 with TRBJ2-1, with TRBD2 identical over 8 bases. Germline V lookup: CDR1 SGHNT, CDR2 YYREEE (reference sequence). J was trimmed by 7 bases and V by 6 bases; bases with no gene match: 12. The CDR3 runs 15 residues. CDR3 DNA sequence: TGTGCCAGCAACCCCGGGACTAGGGACTTGAATGAGCAGTTCTTC. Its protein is CASNPGTRDLNEQFF.

CDR3 bases: TGTGCCACCAACAGGGGGGCGGCTTCCAGCAATCAGCCCCAGCATTTT. This codes for CATNRGAASSNQPQHF. The rearrangement joins TRBV28 to TRBJ1-5; 8 bases are shared with TRBD1. This CDR3 spans 16 amino acids. The J segment lost 1 base and the V segment lost 10 bases, leaving 12 bases of the junction unmatched. CDR1 is MDHEN and CDR2 is SYDVKM in the germline V gene. Variable domain in full (rest from reference TRBV28 and TRBJ1-5): DVKVTQSSRYLVKRTGEKVFLECVQDMDHENMFWYRQDPGLGLRLIYFSYDVKMKEKGDIPEGYSVSREKKERFSLILESASTNQTSMYLCATNRGAASSNQPQHFGDGTRLSIL.

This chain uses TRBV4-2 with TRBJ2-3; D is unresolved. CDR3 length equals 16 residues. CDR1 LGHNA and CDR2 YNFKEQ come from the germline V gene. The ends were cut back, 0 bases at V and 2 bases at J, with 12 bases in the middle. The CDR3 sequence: CASSQEGRRSTDTQYF. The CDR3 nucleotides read TGTGCCAGCAGCCAAGAAGGCAGACGCTCCACAGATACGCAGTATTTT.

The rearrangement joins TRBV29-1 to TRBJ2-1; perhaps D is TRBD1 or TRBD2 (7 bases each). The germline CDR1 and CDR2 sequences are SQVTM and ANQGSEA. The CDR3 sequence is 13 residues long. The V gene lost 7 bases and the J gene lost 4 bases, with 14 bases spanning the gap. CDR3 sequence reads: CSGGGTEYNEQFF. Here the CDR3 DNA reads TGCAGCGGGGGGGGGACAGAATACAATGAGCAGTTCTTC.

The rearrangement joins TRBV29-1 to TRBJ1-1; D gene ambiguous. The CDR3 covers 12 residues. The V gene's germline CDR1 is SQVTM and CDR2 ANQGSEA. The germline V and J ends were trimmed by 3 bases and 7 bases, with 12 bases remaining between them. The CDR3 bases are TGCAGCGTTGATCGAGGGAGAGGTGAAGCTTTCTTT. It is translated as CSVDRGRGEAFF.

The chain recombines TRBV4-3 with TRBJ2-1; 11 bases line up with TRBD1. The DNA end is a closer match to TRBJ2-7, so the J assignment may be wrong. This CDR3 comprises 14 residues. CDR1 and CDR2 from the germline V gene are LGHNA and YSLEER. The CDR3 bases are TGCGCCAGCAGCCTCGGACAGGGGGCGAACGAGCAGTACTTC. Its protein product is CASSLGQGANEQYF.